One and the same sample provided the 21 T cell receptor beta chains below, sequenced in a study of blood T cell repertoires in COVID-19. Produced via immunoSEQ multiplex PCR; TCRdb's table is partial and in-frame only. The top ten hold 1.9% of the sample, which has around 240,000 clones, 70% to 85% seen once. The sequencing sample was made of peripheral blood. All receptors come from a woman aged 80 or older with acute or convalescent COVID-19.

This clone has more than one count but fewer than ten. This chain connects TRBV27 to TRBJ1-2; D is possibly TRBD1 (5 bases). V lost 2 bases to trimming and J lost 7 bases, with 14 bases between them. Per the germline V gene, CDR1 is MNHEY and CDR2 is SMNVEV (reference sequence). The CDR3 spans 14 residues. The CDR3 here is CASSLDPRDSGYTF. The CDR3 DNA reads TGTGCCAGCAGTTTAGACCCCAGGGACTCTGGCTACACCTTC.

The rearrangement joins TRBV19 to TRBJ1-2, with D tentatively TRBD1 (6 bases). The CDR3 is 15 residues long. Trimming took 8 bases from V and 3 from J, leaving 19 bases between them. From germline, CDR1 is LNHDA and CDR2 SQIVND (reference sequence). The CDR3 loop is CASFQRTAADYGYTF. The CDR3 nucleotides read TGTGCCAGTTTTCAGAGGACAGCAGCAGACTATGGCTACACCTTC.

Regarding this clone: Other nucleotide sequences from this sample produce the same CDR3. V and J are TRBV2 and TRBJ2-3; 7 bases agree with TRBD2. The V segment lost 1 base and the J segment 3 bases; nucleotides outside the gene matches: 4. CDR3 length: 15 residues. Germline CDR1 and CDR2: SNHLY and FYNNEI. The CDR3 nucleotides are TGTGCCAGCAGTGAAGGCGGGGGAGGGACAGATACGCAGTATTTT. Protein sequence: CASSEGGGGTDTQYF.

The V call is TRBV20-1, the J call TRBJ2-5; D remains unclear. V gave up 3 bases and J gave up 4 bases, with 6 bases separating them. Germline assignment: CDR1 DFQATT and CDR2 SNEGSKA (reference sequence). The CDR3 runs to 11 residues. The CDR3 nucleotides are TGCAGTGCTAGGGAGAGAGAGACCCAGTACTTC. The encoded protein is CSARERETQYF.

The chain is built from TRBV7-9 and TRBJ2-1, with D tentatively TRBD1 (5 bases). Germline loops: CDR1 SEHNR, CDR2 FQNEAQ (reference sequence). The length of the CDR3 is 14 residues. V dropped 2 bases and J dropped 1 base, with 6 bases sitting between them. This CDR3 is CASSLQGSYNEQFF. The CDR3 region has the DNA TGTGCCAGCAGCTTACAGGGATCCTACAATGAGCAGTTCTTC. The complete variable domain, with remaining parts taken from reference TRBV7-9 and TRBJ2-1, reads DTGVSQNPRHKITKRGQNVTFRCDPISEHNRLYWYRQTLGQGPEFLTYFQNEAQLEKSRLLSDRFSAERPKGSFSTLEIQRTEQGDSAMYLCASSLQGSYNEQFFGPGTRLTVL.

The rearrangement uses TRBV13 and TRBJ2-1; 8 bases align to TRBD1. The V gene end was trimmed by 6 bases and the J gene end by 10 bases; junction bases not matched to a gene: 11. The length of the CDR3 is 14 residues. Germline loops: CDR1 PRHDT, CDR2 FYEKMQ (reference sequence). The CDR3 spells CASSYSGTGGEQFF. The CDR3, as DNA: TGTGCCAGCAGTTACTCCGGGACAGGAGGCGAGCAGTTCTTC.

The chain carries TRBV18 and TRBJ1-3; D is perhaps TRBD1 (5 bases). This CDR3 contains 15 residues. Germline V gene lookup returns CDR1 KGHSH and CDR2 LQKENI. V was cut by 3 bases and J by 0 bases, with 9 bases left in between. The CDR3 sequence is CASSPDQGSGNTIYF. CDR3 DNA: TGTGCCAGCTCACCGGATCAGGGCTCTGGAAACACCATATATTTT.

This clone was detected only once. The J gene is TRBJ1-6, the V gene TRBV6-2 or TRBV6-3, with D perhaps TRBD1 (5 bases). V lost 5 bases and J lost 5, with 7 bases in between. The length of the CDR3 is 13 residues. CDR1 and CDR2 from the germline V gene are MNHEY and SVGEGT. The DNA for the CDR3 is TGTGCCAGCAGTCGACAGAATAATTCACCCCTCCACTTT. Amino acids: CASSRQNNSPLHF.

V gene TRBV27 combines with J gene TRBJ2-7; 8 positions agree with TRBD2. CDR1 is MNHEY and CDR2 is SMNVEV in the germline V gene (reference sequence). The V and J ends lost 2 bases and 2 bases, in that order; junction bases with no gene match: 11. The CDR3 spans 17 residues. CDR3 protein: CASSLQSLAGDPYEQYF. The CDR3 DNA reads TGTGCCAGCAGTTTACAGTCTCTAGCGGGCGACCCCTACGAGCAGTACTTC.

The rearrangement uses TRBV6-2 or TRBV6-3 and TRBJ2-6, with 13 bases matching TRBD2. J lost 4 bases, V lost 2 bases, and 8 bases had no gene match. This CDR3 has 19 residues. Germline V gives CDR1 MNHEY, CDR2 SVGEGT. The CDR3 DNA follows: TGTGCCAGCAGTTACACAGGGACTAGCGGGATATCCGGGGCCAACGTCCTGACTTTC. This translates into CASSYTGTSGISGANVLTF.

The chain couples TRBV4-2 to TRBJ1-2; possibly TRBD1 for D (6 bases). V shed 7 bases and J shed 3 bases, with 15 bases lying between them. There are 14 residues in the CDR3. The germline CDR1 and CDR2 sequences are LGHNA and YNFKEQ. The CDR3 DNA reads as TGTGCCAGCATGGGGGACATTAAGGACTATGGCTACACCTTC. Protein: CASMGDIKDYGYTF.

The chain carries TRBV5-1 and TRBJ2-2; 7 nucleotides match TRBD1. Germline assignment: CDR1 SGHRS and CDR2 YFSETQ. The CDR3 extends over 16 amino acids. J lost 4 bases, V lost 2 bases, and 8 bases had no gene match. This chain's CDR3 is CASSLSGGPGTGELFF. DNA of the CDR3: TGCGCCAGCAGCTTATCAGGGGGACCCGGCACCGGGGAGCTGTTTTTT.

The V gene is TRBV9, the J gene TRBJ2-1, with a weak D call TRBD2 (6 bases). The germline V gene encodes CDR1 SGDLS and CDR2 YYNGEE. V was cut by 2 bases and J by 3 bases, with 12 bases left in between. The CDR3 runs to 15 residues. The CDR3 DNA is TGTGCCAGCAGCGTTGGGCGGGGAGACTACAATGAGCAGTTCTTC. It specifies CASSVGRGDYNEQFF.

In this sample, this clone turned up a few times. The chain carries TRBV20-1 and TRBJ1-2, with D uncertain. The CDR3 length is 15 residues. V was shortened by 3 bases and J by 5 bases, with 19 bases between the two germline ends. Germline CDR1 DFQATT, CDR2 SNEGSKA (reference sequence). The CDR3 loop is CSASLVPGVSYGYTF. The CDR3 DNA sequence: TGCAGTGCTAGTTTGGTCCCGGGAGTCAGTTATGGCTACACCTTC.

The chain has TRBV6-2 or TRBV6-3 and TRBJ2-3; D unresolved. The length of the CDR3 is 12 residues. The V gene's germline CDR1 is MNHEY and CDR2 SVGEGT. Trimming stripped 5 bases from V and 6 bases from J, with 9 bases between. As DNA, the CDR3 is TGTGCCAGCAGTGACGACTCCGATACGCAGTATTTT. As protein: CASSDDSDTQYF.

The rearrangement uses TRBV4-1 and TRBJ2-7; D remains unclear. This CDR3 spans 12 amino acids. Trimming pared 8 bases from V and 2 bases from J, leaving 10 bases between. Looked up from germline, CDR1 is MGHRA and CDR2 is YSYEKL. CDR3 protein: CASSSVTYEQYF. The CDR3 DNA sequence: TGCGCCAGCTCTTCGGTTACCTACGAGCAGTACTTC.

This chain joins TRBV7-2 and TRBJ1-4, with 11 positions matching TRBD1. The V gene's germline CDR1 is SGHTA and CDR2 FQGNSA. V was clipped by 1 base and J by 11 bases; unmatched bases: 6. This CDR3 has 15 amino acids. CDR3 loop: CASSLGGTGGRKLFF. The CDR3 bases are TGTGCCAGCAGCTTAGGTGGGACAGGGGGGCGCAAACTGTTTTTT.

This clone was seen more than once but under ten times. The CDR3 nucleotides read TGTGCCAGCAGTCCCCTAGCGGGAGTTGGCAATGAGCAGTTCTTC. Translation: CASSPLAGVGNEQFF. The chain has TRBV28 and TRBJ2-1, with 10 positions matching TRBD2. Germline-derived CDR1 and CDR2 are MDHEN and SYDVKM. V shed 5 bases, J shed 6 bases, and the junction held 7 bases outside the gene matches. The CDR3 covers 15 residues.

A note on this clone: A read error may be the cause here, since a much bigger clone is one base away. The V and J genes are TRBV6-2 or TRBV6-3 and TRBJ1-2; TRBD1 might be the D (5 bases). V was pared by 4 bases and J by 4 bases, with 7 bases between. The V gene's germline CDR1 is MNHEY and CDR2 SVGEGT. CDR3 length: 12 amino acids. CDR3 in amino acids: CASSFQGYGYTF. The CDR3 bases are TGTGCCAGCAGTTTTCAGGGCTATGGCTACACCTTC.

There are a few counts of this clone. The chain couples TRBV10-3 to TRBJ1-1; the D gene is possibly TRBD1 (6 bases). V lost 10 bases to trimming and J lost 4 bases, with 19 bases between them. The germline V gene has CDR1 ENHRY and CDR2 SYGVKD. The length of the CDR3 is 14 residues. DNA of the CDR3: TGTGCCAGAGAACAGGGTATTAGAGGCACTGAAGCTTTCTTT. This codes for CAREQGIRGTEAFF.

The rearrangement links TRBV2 to TRBJ1-4; 8 positions agree with TRBD1. V trimming: 6 bases; J trimming: 8 bases; junction bases outside the gene matches: 8. Looked up from germline, CDR1 is SNHLY and CDR2 is FYNNEI. This CDR3 spans 14 amino acids. This CDR3 reads CASRLTGVYEKLFF. Here the CDR3 DNA reads TGTGCCAGCAGGTTGACAGGGGTGTACGAAAAACTGTTTTTT.